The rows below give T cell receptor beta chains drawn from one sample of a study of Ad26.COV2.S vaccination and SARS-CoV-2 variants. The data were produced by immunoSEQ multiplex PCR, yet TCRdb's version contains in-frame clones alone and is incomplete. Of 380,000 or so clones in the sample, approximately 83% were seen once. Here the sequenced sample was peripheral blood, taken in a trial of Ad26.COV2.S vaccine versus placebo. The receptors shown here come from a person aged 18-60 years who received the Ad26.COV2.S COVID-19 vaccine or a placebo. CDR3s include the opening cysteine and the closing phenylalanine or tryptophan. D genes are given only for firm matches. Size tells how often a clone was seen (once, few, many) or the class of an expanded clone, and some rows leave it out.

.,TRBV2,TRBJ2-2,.,TGTGCCGCCCGGGTCCGGGGCGTCTCCGGGGAGCTGTTTTTT,CAARVRGVSGELFF
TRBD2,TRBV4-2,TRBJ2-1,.,TGTGCCAGCAGCCGCTTGGCCGGGACTAGTTACAATGAGCAGTTCTTC,CASSRLAGTSYNEQFF
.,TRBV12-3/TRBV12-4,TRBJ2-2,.,TGTGCCAGCAGCGACTGGGGGACCGGGGAGCTGTTTTTT,CASSDWGTGELFF
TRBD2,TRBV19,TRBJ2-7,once,TGTGCCAGTAGTAGCGGGAGTATGTACGAGCAGTACTTC,CASSSGSMYEQYF
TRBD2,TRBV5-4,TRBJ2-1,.,TGTGCCAGCAGCTTTCCACTAGCGGGAGCAAATGAGCAGTTCTTC,CASSFPLAGANEQFF
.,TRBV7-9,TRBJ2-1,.,TGTGCCAGCAGCACCCGGGACGCGAGCTCCTACAATGAGCAGTTCTTC,CASSTRDASSYNEQFF
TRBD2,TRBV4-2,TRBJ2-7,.,TGTGCCAGCAGCCAAGGATTGAGTCGGGGGGGCTACGAGCAGTACTTC,CASSQGLSRGGYEQYF
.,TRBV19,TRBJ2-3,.,TGTGCCAGTAGTATAGAAGTCCCGGGGCCCCAAGATACGCAGTATTTT,CASSIEVPGPQDTQYF
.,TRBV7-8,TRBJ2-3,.,TGTGCCAGCAGCTCCAACTATGTGACAGATACGCAGTATTTT,CASSSNYVTDTQYF
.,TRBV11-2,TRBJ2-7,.,TGTGCCAGCAGCTTATTGATGGGGGCAGGAACGATCCACGAGCAGTACTTC,CASSLLMGAGTIHEQYF
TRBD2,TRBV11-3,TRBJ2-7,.,TGTGCCAGCAGATTAGGCCTAACGGCTAGCGGGAGCCACGAGCAGTACTTC,CASRLGLTASGSHEQYF
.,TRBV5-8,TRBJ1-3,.,TGTGCCAGCAGCTTGGGAGCGGGCTCTGGAAACACCATATATTTT,CASSLGAGSGNTIYF
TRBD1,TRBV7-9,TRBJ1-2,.,TGTGCCAGCAGCTACAGGGGAAATGATGGCTACACCTTC,CASSYRGNDGYTF
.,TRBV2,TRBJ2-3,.,TGTGCCAGCAGCGTGGGGGGGGCTCCAGATACGCAGTATTTT,CASSVGGAPDTQYF
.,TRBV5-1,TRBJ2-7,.,TGCGCCAGCAGCCTAGACGACAGCCACAGCTCCTACGAGCAGTACTTC,CASSLDDSHSSYEQYF
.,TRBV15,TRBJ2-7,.,TGTGCCACCAGCAAAGTTGGTGGAGGATACTCCTACGAGCAGTACTTC,CATSKVGGGYSYEQYF
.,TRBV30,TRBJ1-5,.,TGTGCCTGGAGCGGGCCCGTTCCTCAGCCCCAGCATTTT,CAWSGPVPQPQHF
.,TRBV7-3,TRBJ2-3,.,TGTGCCAGCAGCTTAGGGGGTCTGAGCACAGATACGCAGTATTTT,CASSLGGLSTDTQYF
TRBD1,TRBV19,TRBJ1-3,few,TGTGCCAGTCGCCCAGGGGGAGGAAACACCATATATTTT,CASRPGGGNTIYF
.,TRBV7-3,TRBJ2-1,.,TGTGCCAGCAGCTCTGGATCTCCGAGCTCCTACAATGAGCAGTTCTTC,CASSSGSPSSYNEQFF
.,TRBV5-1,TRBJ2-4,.,TGCGCCAGCAGCTTCGACAAAAACATTCAGTACTTC,CASSFDKNIQYF
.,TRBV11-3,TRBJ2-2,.,TGTGCCAGCAGCCTAGGTTCCGCCAGGGATGTCACCGGGGAGCTGTTTTTT,CASSLGSARDVTGELFF
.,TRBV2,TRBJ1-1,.,TGTGCCAGCTCCCAGAACACTGAAGCTTTCTTT,CASSQNTEAFF